The 31 T cell receptor beta chains given below trace back to one sample, sequenced in a study of blood T cells in healthy people across ages. Alongside a J-beta primer mix, a sample-barcoded 5' primer served in a second PCR lasting 7 to 11 cycles. TCRdb processed the 5' RACE reads anew with MiXCR; each CDR3 protein has one entry. The profile shows about 1.4 million distinct CDR3 sequences, approximately 63% of them singletons. The sequenced material came from blood. All receptors come from a young man in good health.

The rearrangement links TRBV20-1 to TRBJ2-5; no definite D call. This CDR3 is 12 amino acids long. Trimming removed 6 bases from V and 2 bases from J, with 10 bases in between. Germline CDR1 is DFQATT and CDR2 is SNEGSKA (reference sequence). CDR3 DNA sequence: TGCAGTGCCCTGGCGGCACAAGAGACCCAGTACTTC. Its translation is CSALAAQETQYF.

The rearrangement links TRBV5-5 to TRBJ2-2; maybe TRBD1 (6 bases). The germline V and J ends were trimmed by 1 base and 3 bases, with 13 bases remaining between them. Germline lookup yields CDR1 SGHKS and CDR2 YYEKEE (reference sequence). This CDR3 is 16 amino acids long. The CDR3, as DNA: TGTGCCAGCAGCTTGACCCTGGACAGATACACCGGGGAGCTGTTTTTT. Translating gives CASSLTLDRYTGELFF.

This clonotype was recorded only once. This chain joins TRBV4-2 and TRBJ1-1; the D is unclear. In germline, CDR1 is LGHNA, CDR2 YNFKEQ. V was pared by 1 base and J by 0 bases, with 9 bases between. This CDR3 region has 15 residues. CDR3 loop: CASSQVGRMNTEAFF. As DNA, the CDR3 is TGTGCCAGCAGCCAAGTAGGACGGATGAACACTGAAGCTTTCTTT.

The chain recombines TRBV4-2 with TRBJ1-6; TRBD1 might be the D (6 bases). V was trimmed by 1 base and J by 8 bases, leaving 12 bases between them. This CDR3 is built from 15 residues. Per the germline V gene, CDR1 is LGHNA and CDR2 is YNFKEQ. CDR3 sequence: CASSQVGGEDSPLHF. The CDR3 region has the DNA TGTGCCAGCAGCCAAGTCGGGGGCGAGGATTCACCCCTCCACTTT.

This chain links TRBV5-1 with TRBJ1-2; 8 positions match TRBD1. The germline gives CDR1 SGHRS, CDR2 YFSETQ. CDR3 length equals 14 residues. The V segment lost 3 bases and the J segment 7 bases; nucleotides outside the gene matches: 8. CDR3 bases: TGCGCCAGCAGCTCGGGAGACAGGGGACCTGGCTACACCTTC. Translating it yields CASSSGDRGPGYTF.

This clonotype showed up just a few times. The chain recombines TRBV6-5 with TRBJ2-3; D unclear. The ends were cut back, 8 bases at V and 4 bases at J, with 13 bases in the middle. Germline values: CDR1 MNHEY, CDR2 SVGAGI. This CDR3 is 13 amino acids long. CDR3 region: CASPSGGADTQYF. In DNA, the CDR3 is TGTGCCAGCCCCTCGGGTGGTGCAGATACGCAGTATTTT.

This chain uses TRBV10-3 with TRBJ2-3; maybe TRBD2 (6 bases). The germline V gene encodes CDR1 ENHRY and CDR2 SYGVKD. This CDR3 comprises 14 residues. The V gene lost 6 bases and the J gene lost 3 bases, with 13 bases spanning the gap. The CDR3 DNA reads as TGTGCCATCAGCGGACTATCTTTGACAGATACGCAGTATTTT. As protein: CAISGLSLTDTQYF.

The gene calls are TRBV6-1 and TRBJ2-1, with 9 bases identical to TRBD2. V trimming: 4 bases; J trimming: 9 bases; junction bases outside the gene matches: 10. CDR1 is MNHNS, CDR2 SASEGT, per germline. This CDR3 contains 15 residues. CDR3 amino acids: CASSGSSGMWGEQFF. The CDR3 DNA reads TGTGCCAGCAGTGGTTCTAGCGGGATGTGGGGTGAGCAGTTCTTC.

The sample holds many counts of this clonotype. A read error may produce the germline difference seen at one junction end. This chain joins TRBV13 and TRBJ2-7; D remains ambiguous. The V gene's germline CDR1 is PRHDT and CDR2 FYEKMQ (reference sequence). This CDR3 contains 15 residues. CDR3 in amino acids: CASRLVVGNSLPQYF. The CDR3 nucleotides read TGTGCCAGCAGATTAGTAGTCGGCAACAGCCTCCCGCAGTACTTC.

V usage is TRBV6-2 or TRBV6-3 and J usage is TRBJ2-3; D uncertain. With 5 bases removed from V and 1 base from J, the gap between germline ends came to 13 bases. Germline CDR1 is MNHEY and CDR2 is SVGEGT. The CDR3 consists of 15 residues. CDR3 region: CASSRLIARTDTQYF. The CDR3 DNA sequence: TGTGCCAGCAGTCGCTTGATAGCCCGCACAGATACGCAGTATTTT.

V and J are TRBV3-1 and TRBJ2-1; 11 bases agree with TRBD2. This CDR3 comprises 16 residues. With 1 base clipped from V and 7 bases from J, the junction kept 6 bases outside the gene matches. Per germline, CDR1 LGHDT and CDR2 YNNKEL (reference sequence). CDR3 protein: CASSQVLAGGGNEQFF. The DNA for the CDR3 is TGTGCCAGCAGCCAAGTCCTAGCGGGAGGCGGTAATGAGCAGTTCTTC.

This clonotype appeared a single time. This chain joins TRBV3-1 and TRBJ2-1, with D unclear. The CDR3 is 15 residues long. Germline V gene lookup returns CDR1 LGHDT and CDR2 YNNKEL (reference sequence). V was trimmed by 0 bases and J by 10 bases, leaving 16 bases between them. CDR3 in DNA: TGTGCCAGCAGCCAAGAGGGCAGAGAACTCCAGGAGCAGTTCTTC. This codes for CASSQEGRELQEQFF.

V usage is TRBV20-1 and J usage is TRBJ2-2, with 11 positions matching TRBD2. Germline V lookup: CDR1 DFQATT, CDR2 SNEGSKA (reference sequence). The CDR3 length is 17 residues. V shed 0 bases and J 2 bases; nucleotides not matched to a gene: 5. The CDR3 sequence is CSAREALAGGNTGELFF. The CDR3 coding sequence is TGCAGTGCTAGAGAGGCTCTAGCGGGAGGCAACACCGGGGAGCTGTTTTTT.

This chain joins TRBV7-9 and TRBJ2-7; the D gene could be TRBD1 or TRBD2 (5 bases each). The V gene lost 7 bases and the J gene lost 1 base, with 14 bases spanning the gap. This CDR3 is 14 amino acids long. Per germline, CDR1 SEHNR and CDR2 FQNEAQ (reference sequence). The CDR3 coding sequence is TGTGCCAGCACCGTAGGGGCGGGTTCCTACGAGCAGTACTTC. Translated, it gives CASTVGAGSYEQYF.

The V call is TRBV12-3 or TRBV12-4, the J call TRBJ2-2; D may be TRBD2 (5 bases). V lost 3 bases and J 7 bases, leaving 9 bases between the germline ends. This CDR3 region has 13 residues. This CDR3 is CASSLPGVGELFF. As DNA, the CDR3 is TGTGCCAGCAGTTTGCCCGGGGTCGGGGAGCTGTTTTTT.

CDR3 nucleotide sequence: TGTGCCACCAGTGATGAGGGACAGGCAGAGACCCAGTACTTC. This sequence encodes CATSDEGQAETQYF. J is TRBJ2-5 and V is TRBV24-1, with 8 bases lining up with TRBD1. CDR3 size: 14 residues. The germline V gene has CDR1 KGHDR and CDR2 SFDVKD. V lost 3 bases to trimming and J lost 4 bases; unmatched junction nucleotides: 3.

CDR3 residues: CASSESTSGSYEQYF. CDR3 DNA sequence: TGCGCCAGCAGCGAGTCGACTAGCGGGTCCTACGAGCAGTACTTC. The chain carries TRBV4-1 and TRBJ2-7; TRBD2 matches 10 bases. J was trimmed by 1 base and V by 5 bases; bases with no gene match: 5. Per the germline V gene, CDR1 is MGHRA and CDR2 is YSYEKL. The CDR3 runs 15 residues.

This clonotype turned up a few times. The chain recombines TRBV27 with TRBJ2-7; either TRBD1 or TRBD2 may supply D (5 bases each). Germline loops: CDR1 MNHEY, CDR2 SMNVEV (reference sequence). This CDR3 has 15 residues. The V end lost 2 bases, the J end lost 4 bases, and 15 bases lay between the germline ends. The CDR3 loop reads CASSLGAGRGYEQYF. In DNA, the CDR3 is TGTGCCAGCAGTTTAGGGGCAGGGCGAGGGTACGAGCAGTACTTC.

This chain uses TRBV6-6 with TRBJ1-2; no reliable D call. Germline V CDR1 and CDR2: MNHNY, SVGAGI (reference sequence). V lost 6 bases and J lost 2, with 13 bases in between. CDR3 length equals 14 residues. CDR3 region: CASRPLQENYGYTF. CDR3 in DNA: TGTGCCAGCAGACCACTTCAGGAGAACTATGGCTACACCTTC.

Only a few counts were recorded for this clonotype. The chain recombines TRBV6-6 with TRBJ2-3; D might be TRBD1 or TRBD2, each matching 6 bases. CDR3 length equals 13 residues. Germline V CDR1 and CDR2: MNHNY, SVGAGI (reference sequence). V lost 6 bases and J lost 12, with 19 bases in between. CDR3 loop: CASSNRPGAPQYF. The CDR3 DNA is TGTGCCAGCAGCAACCGTCCGGGGGCCCCCCAGTATTTT.

This clonotype has just one count. The genes are TRBV12-3 or TRBV12-4 and TRBJ2-2; D uncertain. V gave up 2 bases and J gave up 0 bases, with 7 bases separating them. The CDR3 is made up of 15 amino acids. CDR3 sequence: CASSLNLPNTGELFF. The DNA for the CDR3 is TGTGCCAGCAGTTTAAACCTACCGAACACCGGGGAGCTGTTTTTT.

The chain couples TRBV28 to TRBJ1-6, with 9 bases identical to TRBD1. Germline V gene lookup returns CDR1 MDHEN and CDR2 SYDVKM. V shed 4 bases, J shed 10 bases, and the junction held 17 bases outside the gene matches. The CDR3 loop spans 18 amino acids. The CDR3 DNA follows: TGTGCCAGCAGTTCTAAGACCTCCGGGACAGGGTACAACTCACCCCTCCACTTT. It is translated as CASSSKTSGTGYNSPLHF.

This clonotype was seen a single time. The V gene is TRBV20-1, the J gene TRBJ1-5; 9 bases are shared with TRBD1. CDR1 is DFQATT and CDR2 is SNEGSKA in the germline V gene (reference sequence). The V gene end was trimmed by 3 bases and the J gene end by 6 bases; junction bases not matched to a gene: 6. The CDR3 sequence is 14 residues long. CDR3: CSASPGTGIQPQHF. In DNA form, the CDR3 reads TGCAGTGCTAGCCCTGGGACAGGGATTCAGCCCCAGCATTTT.

Worth noting for this clonotype: The germline gene is not matched at one end of the junction; a read error may be the cause. J is TRBJ2-5 and V is TRBV20-1, with D perhaps assigned TRBD1 or TRBD2 (5 bases each). The germline V gene has CDR1 DFQATT and CDR2 SNEGSKA (reference sequence). The CDR3 has 12 amino acids. The CDR3 here is CIASMGEETQYF. CDR3 DNA sequence: TGCATTGCTAGTATGGGGGAAGAGACCCAGTACTTC.

The chain uses TRBV6-6 and TRBJ2-5, with 8 bases fitting TRBD2. Gene TRBJ2-7 matches the end of the DNA better, so the J call may be wrong. Germline CDR1 and CDR2: MNHNY and SVGAGI (reference sequence). The CDR3 spans 12 residues. The CDR3 coding sequence is TGTGCCAGTCGGGGGGCGGGGGGCGAGCAGTACTTC. Residues: CASRGAGGEQYF.

This clonotype was found a few times. The V call is TRBV25-1, the J call TRBJ2-4; D is perhaps TRBD1 (6 bases). The V gene's germline CDR1 is MGHDK and CDR2 SYGVNS. This CDR3 has 15 amino acids. V was shortened by 2 bases and J by 4 bases, with 12 bases between the two germline ends. The CDR3 sequence is CASSEGVGAKNIQYF. CDR3 sequence (DNA): TGTGCCAGCAGTGAAGGGGTGGGGGCGAAAAACATTCAGTACTTC.

A few counts support this clonotype. The chain employs TRBV29-1 and TRBJ2-3; 14 bases align to TRBD2. The CDR3 has 17 residues. Looked up from germline, CDR1 is SQVTM and CDR2 is ANQGSEA. Trimming at V came to 8 bases and at J to 5 bases, leaving 15 bases not matched to a gene. The CDR3, as DNA: TGCAGCACAACTGCGAGGGGACTAGCGGGAGAGGTAGATACGCAGTATTTT. It specifies CSTTARGLAGEVDTQYF.

This clonotype showed up just a few times. The chain uses TRBV4-1 and TRBJ2-3, with TRBD1 as a possible D gene (7 bases). CDR1 and CDR2 from the germline V gene are MGHRA and YSYEKL. V dropped 3 bases and J dropped 2 bases, with 18 bases sitting between them. This CDR3 spans 17 amino acids. The DNA of the CDR3 is TGCGCCAGCAGCCATCCCGCGGCGGGACAGAACACAGATACGCAGTATTTT. It is translated as CASSHPAAGQNTDTQYF.

This clonotype was detected a few times. The genes are TRBV15 and TRBJ1-2, with D perhaps TRBD1 (5 bases). Trimming removed 3 bases from V and 7 bases from J, with 15 bases in between. The germline CDR1 and CDR2 sequences are LNHNV and YYDKDF (reference sequence). The CDR3 is 14 amino acids. CDR3 coding DNA: TGTGCCACCAGCAGTCTGGGGCTAGGTGGTGGCTACACCTTC. As protein: CATSSLGLGGGYTF. The whole variable domain, remainder taken from reference TRBV15 and TRBJ1-2, is DAMVIQNPRYQVTQFGKPVTLSCSQTLNHNVMYWYQQKSSQAPKLLFHYYDKDFNNEADTPDNFQSRRPNTSFCFLDIRSPGLGDTAMYLCATSSLGLGGGYTFGSGTRLTVV.

This clonotype was seen only once. DNA for the CDR3: TGTGCCAGCAGAGCCCGAGGGGACACTGAAGCTTTCTTT. It specifies CASRARGDTEAFF. The chain links TRBV6-2 or TRBV6-3 to TRBJ1-1, with D possibly matching TRBD1 (5 bases). CDR1 and CDR2 from the germline V gene are MNHEY and SVGEGT. CDR3 length: 13 amino acids. The V end lost 6 bases, the J end lost 3 bases, and 11 bases lay between the germline ends.

The gene calls are TRBV21-1 and TRBJ2-1; the table gives TRBD2 as D, unverified against the DNA. TRBV21-1 is listed as a pseudogene. CDR3 length: 16 amino acids. The CDR3, as DNA: TGTGCCAGCAGCCCCTGGGGAGGGACTACGTACAATGAGCAGTTCTTC. This codes for CASSPWGGTTYNEQFF.